The T cell receptor (beta chain) described here comes from a study of T cells after yellow fever vaccination. Across the whole study: Preparing low-cell-number fractions relied on SMART-Seq v4 Ultra Low Input.

CDR1 LGHDT and CDR2 YNNKEL come from the germline V gene (reference sequence). The CDR3 covers 15 residues. TCR cDNA, made by 5'RACE template switching, carried an added universal primer site and UMIs. TCRdb called the 5' RACE reads again in MiXCR, with one record for every CDR3 protein. There are around 400,000 distinct CDR3 sequences in the sample; about 9.9% occur only once, and less than 20% lies in the top ten. This clonotype came up a few times. One end of the junction fails to match germline, which may point to a read error. The specimen was PBMCs, collected on the day of the first yellow fever vaccination. The genes are TRBV3-1 and TRBJ1-6; no clear D. The clonotype comes from a man in his late teens or twenties who received the YFV17D yellow fever vaccine. The CDR3 DNA reads as TGTGCCAGCTGCCAATCGGCGGCTTATAATTCACCCCTCCACTTT. Translation: CASCQSAAYNSPLHF. Based on the CDR3 plus reference TRBV3-1 and TRBJ1-6, the full variable domain is DTAVSQTPKYLVTQMGNDKSIKCEQNLGHDTMYWYKQDSKKFLKIMFSYNNKELIINETVPNRFSPKSPDKAHLNLHINSLELGDSAVYFCASCQSAAYNSPLHFGNGTRLTVT.